Below, 5 T cell receptor beta chains from the same sample are listed, as sequenced in a study of blood T cell repertoires in COVID-19. The repertoire was sequenced with immunoSEQ multiplex PCR; TCRdb's copy has only in-frame clones and lacks some. The sample lists about 190,000 clones; approximately 79% were seen once. The sample consisted of peripheral blood. The receptors derive from a woman aged 45 to 65 with acute or convalescent COVID-19.

This chain connects TRBV5-1 to TRBJ1-2; D possibly corresponds to TRBD1 (6 bases). CDR3 length: 14 residues. The germline V and J ends were trimmed by 0 bases and 4 bases, with 10 bases remaining between them. Germline CDR1 is SGHRS and CDR2 is YFSETQ. The DNA for the CDR3 is TGCGCCAGCAGCTTGGATGGCAGGGGCTATGGCTACACCTTC. The encoded protein is CASSLDGRGYGYTF.

This sequence joins TRBV21-1 and TRBJ2-7; the listed D gene, TRBD2, was not tested against the DNA. TRBV21-1 is flagged as a pseudogene. This CDR3 has 14 residues. The CDR3 DNA reads TGTGCCAGCAGCAAAAACTGGAGCTCCTACGAGCAGTACTTC. Translation: CASSKNWSSYEQYF.

This clone was observed a handful of times. The V gene is TRBV28, the J gene TRBJ2-3; 12 positions agree with TRBD2. CDR1 is MDHEN, CDR2 SYDVKM, per germline. With 5 bases clipped from V and 5 bases from J, the junction kept 5 bases outside the gene matches. The CDR3 runs to 15 residues. The DNA of the CDR3 is TGTGCCAGCAGTACTAGCGGGAGGTTGGGAGATACGCAGTATTTT. This gives the protein CASSTSGRLGDTQYF.

This chain connects TRBV7-9 to TRBJ2-1, with D uncertain. Germline lookup yields CDR1 SEHNR and CDR2 FQNEAQ (reference sequence). V lost 1 base and J lost 8, with 9 bases in between. The length of the CDR3 is 13 residues. CDR3 sequence: CASSLVGPDEQFF. Here the CDR3 DNA reads TGTGCCAGCAGCTTAGTTGGGCCGGATGAGCAGTTCTTC.

The chain joins TRBV6-5 to TRBJ1-2, with D perhaps TRBD1 (6 bases). CDR3 size: 12 residues. V lost 4 bases, J lost 5 bases, and 8 bases lay in between. Germline CDR1 is MNHEY and CDR2 is SVGAGI. CDR3 protein: CASSSGTYGYTF. CDR3 sequence (DNA): TGTGCCAGCAGTTCCGGGACATATGGCTACACCTTC.